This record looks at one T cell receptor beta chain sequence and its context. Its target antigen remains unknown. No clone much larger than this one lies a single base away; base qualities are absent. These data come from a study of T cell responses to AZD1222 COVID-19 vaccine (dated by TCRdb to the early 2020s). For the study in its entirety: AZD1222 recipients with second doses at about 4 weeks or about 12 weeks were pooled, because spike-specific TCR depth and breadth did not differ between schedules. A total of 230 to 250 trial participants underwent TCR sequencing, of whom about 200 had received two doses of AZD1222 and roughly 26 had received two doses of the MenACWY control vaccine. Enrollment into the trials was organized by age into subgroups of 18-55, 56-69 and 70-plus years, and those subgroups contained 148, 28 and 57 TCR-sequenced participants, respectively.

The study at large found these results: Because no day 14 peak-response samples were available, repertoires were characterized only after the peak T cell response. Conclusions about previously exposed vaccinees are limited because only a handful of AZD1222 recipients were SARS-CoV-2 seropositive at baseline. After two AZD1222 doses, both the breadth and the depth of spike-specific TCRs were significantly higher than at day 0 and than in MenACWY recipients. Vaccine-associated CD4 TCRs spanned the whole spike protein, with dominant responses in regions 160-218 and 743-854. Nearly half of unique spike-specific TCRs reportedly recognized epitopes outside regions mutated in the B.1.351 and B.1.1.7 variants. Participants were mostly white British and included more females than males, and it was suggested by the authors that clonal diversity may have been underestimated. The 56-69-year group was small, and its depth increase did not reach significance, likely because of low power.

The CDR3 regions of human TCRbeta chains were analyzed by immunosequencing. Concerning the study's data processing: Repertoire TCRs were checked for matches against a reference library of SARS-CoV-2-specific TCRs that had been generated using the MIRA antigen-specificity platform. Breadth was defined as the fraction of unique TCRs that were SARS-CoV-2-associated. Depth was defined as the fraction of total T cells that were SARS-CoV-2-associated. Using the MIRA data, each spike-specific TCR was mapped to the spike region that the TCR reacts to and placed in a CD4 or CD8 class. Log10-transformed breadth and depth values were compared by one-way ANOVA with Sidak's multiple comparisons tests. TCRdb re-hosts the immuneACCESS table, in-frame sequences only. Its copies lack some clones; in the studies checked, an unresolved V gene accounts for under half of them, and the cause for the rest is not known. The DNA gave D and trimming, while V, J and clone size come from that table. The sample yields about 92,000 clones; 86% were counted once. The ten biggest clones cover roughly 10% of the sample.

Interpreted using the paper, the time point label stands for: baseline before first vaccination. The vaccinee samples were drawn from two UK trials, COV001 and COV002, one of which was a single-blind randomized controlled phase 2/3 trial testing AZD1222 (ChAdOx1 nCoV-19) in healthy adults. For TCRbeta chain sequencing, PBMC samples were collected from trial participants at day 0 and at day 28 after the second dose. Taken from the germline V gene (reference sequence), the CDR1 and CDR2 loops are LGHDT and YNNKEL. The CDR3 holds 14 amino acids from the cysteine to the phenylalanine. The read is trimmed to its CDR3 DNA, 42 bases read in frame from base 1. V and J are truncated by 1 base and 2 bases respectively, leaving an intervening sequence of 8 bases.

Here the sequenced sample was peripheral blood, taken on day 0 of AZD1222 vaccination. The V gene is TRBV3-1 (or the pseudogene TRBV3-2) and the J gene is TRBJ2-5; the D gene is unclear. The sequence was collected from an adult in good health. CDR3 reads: CASSQAGVQETQYF. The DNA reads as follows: TGTGCCAGCAGCCAAGCTGGGGTACAAGAGACCCAGTACTTC.